The clone carrying this TCR beta chain occurred a few times. Its antigen is as yet unknown. This entry belongs to a study of T cell responses to AZD1222 COVID-19 vaccine. Study-level points and caveats: White British ancestry dominated among donors, who included more females, and clonal diversity was possibly underestimated.

Generated by immunoSEQ multiplex PCR, the TCRdb table keeps only in-frame clones and is missing some. This repertoire shows tens of thousands of clones, roughly 89% found once; its top ten account for 9.3%. The sequence derives from an adult who received the AZD1222 COVID-19 vaccine. Sequences were derived from peripheral blood, sampled 28 days after the second AZD1222 dose.

CDR3 DNA sequence: TGTGCCAGCAGTTACCAGACAGGGTTTGGCTACGAGCAGTACTTC. It yields the protein CASSYQTGFGYEQYF. The chain links TRBV6-2 or TRBV6-3 to TRBJ2-7; 7 nucleotides align to TRBD1. The V and J ends lost 2 bases and 3 bases, in that order; junction bases with no gene match: 7. The CDR3 extends over 15 amino acids. Looked up from germline, CDR1 is MNHEY and CDR2 is SVGEGT.